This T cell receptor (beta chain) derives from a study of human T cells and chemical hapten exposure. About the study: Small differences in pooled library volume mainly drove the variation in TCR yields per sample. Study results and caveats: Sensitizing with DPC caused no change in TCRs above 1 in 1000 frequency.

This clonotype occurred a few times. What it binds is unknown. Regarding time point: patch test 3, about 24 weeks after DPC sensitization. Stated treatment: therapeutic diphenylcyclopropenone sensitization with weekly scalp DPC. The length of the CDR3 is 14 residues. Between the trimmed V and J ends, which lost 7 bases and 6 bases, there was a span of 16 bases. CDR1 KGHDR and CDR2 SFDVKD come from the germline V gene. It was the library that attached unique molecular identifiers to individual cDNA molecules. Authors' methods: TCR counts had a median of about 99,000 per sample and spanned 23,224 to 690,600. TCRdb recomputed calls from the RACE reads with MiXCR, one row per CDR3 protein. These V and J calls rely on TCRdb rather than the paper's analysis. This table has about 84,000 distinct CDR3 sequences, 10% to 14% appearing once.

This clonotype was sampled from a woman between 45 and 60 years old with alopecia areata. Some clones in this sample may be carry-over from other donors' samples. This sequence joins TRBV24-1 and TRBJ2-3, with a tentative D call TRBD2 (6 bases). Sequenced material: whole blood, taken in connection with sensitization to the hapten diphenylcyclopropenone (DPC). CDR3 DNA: TGTGCCACCAGCGGAGGAGGGACTGCGGATACGCAGTATTTT. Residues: CATSGGGTADTQYF.